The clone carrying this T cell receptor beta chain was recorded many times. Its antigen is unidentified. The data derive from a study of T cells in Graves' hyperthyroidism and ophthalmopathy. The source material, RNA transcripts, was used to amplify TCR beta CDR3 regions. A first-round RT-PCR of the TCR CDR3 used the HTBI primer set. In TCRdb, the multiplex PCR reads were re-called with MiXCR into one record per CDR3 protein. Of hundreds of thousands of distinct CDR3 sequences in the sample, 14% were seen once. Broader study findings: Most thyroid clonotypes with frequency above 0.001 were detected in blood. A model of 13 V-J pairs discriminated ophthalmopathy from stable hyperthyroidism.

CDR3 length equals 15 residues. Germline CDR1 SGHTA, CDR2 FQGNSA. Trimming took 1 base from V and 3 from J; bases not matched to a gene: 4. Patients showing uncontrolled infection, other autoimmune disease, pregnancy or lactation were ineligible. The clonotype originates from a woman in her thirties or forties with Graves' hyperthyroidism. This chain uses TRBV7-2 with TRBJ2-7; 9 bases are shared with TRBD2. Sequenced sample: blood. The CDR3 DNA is TGTGCCAGCAGCTTAGTGGCTAGCGGGGACTACGAGCAGTACTTC. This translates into CASSLVASGDYEQYF. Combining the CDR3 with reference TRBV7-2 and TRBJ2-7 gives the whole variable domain GAGVSQSPSNKVTEKGKDVELRCDPISGHTALYWYRQSLGQGLEFLIYFQGNSAPDKSGLPSDRFSAERTGGSVSTLTIQRTQQEDSAVYLCASSLVASGDYEQYFGPGTRLTVT.